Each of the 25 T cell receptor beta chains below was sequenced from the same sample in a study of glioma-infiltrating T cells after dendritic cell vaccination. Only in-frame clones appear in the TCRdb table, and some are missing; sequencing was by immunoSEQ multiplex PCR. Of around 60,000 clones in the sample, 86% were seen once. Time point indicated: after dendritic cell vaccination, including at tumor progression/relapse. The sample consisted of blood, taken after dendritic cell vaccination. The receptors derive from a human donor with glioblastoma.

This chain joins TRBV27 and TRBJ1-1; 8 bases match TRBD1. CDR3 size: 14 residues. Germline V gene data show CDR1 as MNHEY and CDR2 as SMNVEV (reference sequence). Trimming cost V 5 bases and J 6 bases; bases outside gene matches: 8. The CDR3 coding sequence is TGTGCCAGCAGTATGCAGGGGGCGCGGGCTGAAGCTTTCTTT. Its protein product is CASSMQGARAEAFF.

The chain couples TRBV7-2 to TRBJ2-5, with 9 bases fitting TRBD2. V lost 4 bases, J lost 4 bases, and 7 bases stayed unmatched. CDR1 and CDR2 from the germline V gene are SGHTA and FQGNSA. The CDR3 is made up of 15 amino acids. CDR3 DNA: TGTGCCAGCAGCTCCCGCGGTAGCGGGGGAGAGACCCAGTACTTC. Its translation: CASSSRGSGGETQYF.

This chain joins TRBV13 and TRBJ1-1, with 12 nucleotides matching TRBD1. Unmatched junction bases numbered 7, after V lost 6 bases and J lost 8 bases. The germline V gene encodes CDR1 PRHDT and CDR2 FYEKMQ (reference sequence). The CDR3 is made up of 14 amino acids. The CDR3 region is CASRGPGQGAEAFF. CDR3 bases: TGTGCCAGCAGGGGACCGGGACAGGGGGCGGAAGCTTTCTTT.

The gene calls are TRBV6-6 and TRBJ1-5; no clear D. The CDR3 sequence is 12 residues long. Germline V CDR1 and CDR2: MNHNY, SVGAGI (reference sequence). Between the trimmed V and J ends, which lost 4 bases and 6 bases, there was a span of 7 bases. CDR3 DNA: TGTGCCAGCAGTTTCGGGTTTCAGCCCCAGCATTTT. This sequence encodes CASSFGFQPQHF.

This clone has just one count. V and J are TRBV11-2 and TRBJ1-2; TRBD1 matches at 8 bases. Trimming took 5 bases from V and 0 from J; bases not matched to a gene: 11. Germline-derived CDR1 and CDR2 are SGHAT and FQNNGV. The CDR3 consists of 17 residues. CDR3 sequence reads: CASSPGAGGKANYGYTF. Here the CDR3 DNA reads TGTGCCAGCAGCCCCGGGGCAGGGGGCAAGGCTAACTATGGCTACACCTTC.

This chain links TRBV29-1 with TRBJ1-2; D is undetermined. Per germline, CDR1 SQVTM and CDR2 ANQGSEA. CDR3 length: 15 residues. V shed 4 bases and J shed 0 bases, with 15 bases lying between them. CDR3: CSVGEGRGTNYGYTF. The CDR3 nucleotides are TGCAGCGTTGGGGAGGGTAGAGGGACTAACTATGGCTACACCTTC. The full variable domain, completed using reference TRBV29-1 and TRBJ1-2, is SAVISQKPSRDICQRGTSLTIQCQVDSQVTMMFWYRQQPGQSLTLIATANQGSEATYESGFVIDKFPISRPNLTFSTLTVSNMSPEDSSIYLCSVGEGRGTNYGYTFGSGTRLTVV.

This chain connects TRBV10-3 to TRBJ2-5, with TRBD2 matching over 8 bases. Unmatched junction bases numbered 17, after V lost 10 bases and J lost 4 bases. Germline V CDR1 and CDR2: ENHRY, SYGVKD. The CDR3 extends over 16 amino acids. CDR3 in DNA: TGTGCCACCGCGCCTAGGGACGGGAGGGCCTCAGAGACCCAGTACTTC. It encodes CATAPRDGRASETQYF.

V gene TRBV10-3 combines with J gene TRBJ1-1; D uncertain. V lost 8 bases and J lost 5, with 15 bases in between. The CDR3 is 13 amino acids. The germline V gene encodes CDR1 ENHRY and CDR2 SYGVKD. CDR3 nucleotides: TGTGCCATCTCATCCGAGGCGGGAACTGAAGCTTTCTTT. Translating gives CAISSEAGTEAFF.

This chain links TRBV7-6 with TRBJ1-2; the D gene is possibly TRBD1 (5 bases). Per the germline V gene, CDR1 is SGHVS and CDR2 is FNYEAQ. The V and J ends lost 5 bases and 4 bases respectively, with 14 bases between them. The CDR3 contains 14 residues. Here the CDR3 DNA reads TGTGCCAGCAGCCCGGGGGGAGGCCTCTATGGCTACACCTTC. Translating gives CASSPGGGLYGYTF. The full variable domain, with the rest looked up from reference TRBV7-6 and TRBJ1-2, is GAGVSQSPRYKVTKRGQDVALRCDPISGHVSLYWYRQALGQGPEFLTYFNYEAQQDKSGLPNDRFSAERPEGSISTLTIQRTEQRDSAMYRCASSPGGGLYGYTFGSGTRLTVV.

CDR3 residues: CASSKRSPSGSYNEQFF. The CDR3 DNA follows: TGTGCCAGCTCTAAGCGGAGCCCCTCGGGTTCCTACAATGAGCAGTTCTTC. The gene calls are TRBV18 and TRBJ2-1; D might be TRBD2 (5 bases). Germline V gene data show CDR1 as KGHSH and CDR2 as LQKENI. V lost 6 bases, J lost 1 base, and 19 bases lay in between. This CDR3 region has 17 residues. Supplemented by reference TRBV18 and TRBJ2-1, the full variable domain reads NAGVMQNPRHLVRRRGQEARLRCSPMKGHSHVYWYRQLPEEGLKFMVYLQKENIIDESGMPKERFSAEFPKEGPSILRIQQVVRGDSAAYFCASSKRSPSGSYNEQFFGPGTRLTVL.

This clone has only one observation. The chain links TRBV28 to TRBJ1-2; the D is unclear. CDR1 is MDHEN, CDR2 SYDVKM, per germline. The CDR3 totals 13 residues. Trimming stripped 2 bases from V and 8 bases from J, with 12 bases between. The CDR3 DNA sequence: TGTGCCAGCAGTTTAATTAAACTGTTCGGCTACACCTTC. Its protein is CASSLIKLFGYTF.

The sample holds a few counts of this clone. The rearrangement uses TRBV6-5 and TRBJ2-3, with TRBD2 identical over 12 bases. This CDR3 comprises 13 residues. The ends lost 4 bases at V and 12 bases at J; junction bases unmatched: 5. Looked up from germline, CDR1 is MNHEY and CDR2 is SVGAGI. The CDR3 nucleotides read TGTGCCAGCAGTTTCTTGACTAGCGGGGGACAGTATTTT. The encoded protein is CASSFLTSGGQYF.

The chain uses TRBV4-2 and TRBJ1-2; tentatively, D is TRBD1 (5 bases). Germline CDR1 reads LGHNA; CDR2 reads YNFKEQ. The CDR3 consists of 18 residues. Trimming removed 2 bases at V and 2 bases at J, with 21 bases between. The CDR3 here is CASSQITFDSPGNYGYTF. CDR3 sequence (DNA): TGTGCCAGCAGCCAAATTACCTTTGACAGTCCGGGCAACTATGGCTACACCTTC.

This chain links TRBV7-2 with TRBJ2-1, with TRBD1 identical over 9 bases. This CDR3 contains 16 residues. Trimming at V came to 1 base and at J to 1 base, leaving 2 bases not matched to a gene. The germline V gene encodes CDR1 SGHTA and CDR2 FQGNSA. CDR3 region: CASSLGDRVSYNEQFF. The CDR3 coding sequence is TGTGCCAGCAGCTTAGGGGACAGGGTGTCCTACAATGAGCAGTTCTTC.

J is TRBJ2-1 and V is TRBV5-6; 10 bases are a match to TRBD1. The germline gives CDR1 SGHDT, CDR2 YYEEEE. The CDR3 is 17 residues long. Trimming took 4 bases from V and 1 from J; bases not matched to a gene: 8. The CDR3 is CASSPGTGEYSYNEQFF. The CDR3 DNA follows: TGTGCCAGCAGCCCCGGGACAGGGGAGTATTCCTACAATGAGCAGTTCTTC.

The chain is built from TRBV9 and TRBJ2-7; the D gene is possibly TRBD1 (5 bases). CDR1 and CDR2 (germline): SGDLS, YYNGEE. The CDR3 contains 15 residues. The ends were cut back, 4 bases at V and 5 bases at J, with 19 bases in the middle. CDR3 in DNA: TGTGCCAGCAGCCTCCGAGGACACGAAGGTGACGAGCAGTACTTC. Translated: CASSLRGHEGDEQYF.

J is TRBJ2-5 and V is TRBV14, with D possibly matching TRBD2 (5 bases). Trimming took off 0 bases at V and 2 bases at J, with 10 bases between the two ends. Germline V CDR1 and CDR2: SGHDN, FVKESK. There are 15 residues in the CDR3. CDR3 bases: TGTGCCAGCAGCCAAGATCCCCCGGGGCAAGAGACCCAGTACTTC. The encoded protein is CASSQDPPGQETQYF. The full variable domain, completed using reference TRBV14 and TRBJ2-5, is EAGVTQFPSHSVIEKGQTVTLRCDPISGHDNLYWYRRVMGKEIKFLLHFVKESKQDESGMPNNRFLAERTGGTYSTLKVQPAELEDSGVYFCASSQDPPGQETQYFGPGTRLLVL.

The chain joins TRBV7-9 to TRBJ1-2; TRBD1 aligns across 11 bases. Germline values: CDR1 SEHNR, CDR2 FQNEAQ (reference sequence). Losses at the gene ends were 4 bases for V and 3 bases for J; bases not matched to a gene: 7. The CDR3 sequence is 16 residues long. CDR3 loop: CASSSGGTGGHYGYTF. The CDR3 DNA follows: TGTGCCAGCAGCTCGGGTGGGACAGGGGGTCACTATGGCTACACCTTC.

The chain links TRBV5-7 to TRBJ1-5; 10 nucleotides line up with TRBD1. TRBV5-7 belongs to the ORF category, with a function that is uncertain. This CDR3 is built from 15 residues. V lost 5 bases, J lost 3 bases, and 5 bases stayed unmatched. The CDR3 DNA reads TGTGCCAGCAGTTCCGGGACAGGGGCCAATCAGCCCCAGCATTTT. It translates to CASSSGTGANQPQHF.

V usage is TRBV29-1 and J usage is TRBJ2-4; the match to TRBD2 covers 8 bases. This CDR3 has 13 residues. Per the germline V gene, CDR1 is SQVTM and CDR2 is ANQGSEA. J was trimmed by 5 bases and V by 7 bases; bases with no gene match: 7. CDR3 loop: CSAMPGGENIQYF. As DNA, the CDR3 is TGCAGCGCTATGCCCGGGGGGGAAAACATTCAGTACTTC.

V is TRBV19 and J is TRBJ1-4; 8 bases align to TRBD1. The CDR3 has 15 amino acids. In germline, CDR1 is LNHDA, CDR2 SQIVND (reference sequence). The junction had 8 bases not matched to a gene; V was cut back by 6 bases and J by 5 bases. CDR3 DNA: TGTGCCAGTAGGCAACACACAGGGGGGAATGAAAAACTGTTTTTT. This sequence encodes CASRQHTGGNEKLFF.

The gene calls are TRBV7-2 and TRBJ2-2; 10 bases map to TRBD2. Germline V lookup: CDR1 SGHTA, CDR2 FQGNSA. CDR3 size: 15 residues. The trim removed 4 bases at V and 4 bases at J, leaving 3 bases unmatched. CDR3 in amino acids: CASSSGLASTGELFF. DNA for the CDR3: TGTGCCAGCAGCTCGGGACTAGCGAGCACCGGGGAGCTGTTTTTT.

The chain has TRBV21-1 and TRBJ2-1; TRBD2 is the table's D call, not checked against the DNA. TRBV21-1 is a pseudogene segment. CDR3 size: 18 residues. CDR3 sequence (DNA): TGTGCCAGCAGCAAAAGTAGAACTAGCGGGGTCTACTACAATGAGCAGTTCTTC. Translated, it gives CASSKSRTSGVYYNEQFF.

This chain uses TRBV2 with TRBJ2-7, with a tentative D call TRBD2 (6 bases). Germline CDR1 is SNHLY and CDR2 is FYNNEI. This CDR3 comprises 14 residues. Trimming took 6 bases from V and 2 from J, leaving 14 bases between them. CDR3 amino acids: CASREQGGPYEQYF. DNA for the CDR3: TGTGCCAGCAGAGAGCAAGGAGGGCCCTACGAGCAGTACTTC.

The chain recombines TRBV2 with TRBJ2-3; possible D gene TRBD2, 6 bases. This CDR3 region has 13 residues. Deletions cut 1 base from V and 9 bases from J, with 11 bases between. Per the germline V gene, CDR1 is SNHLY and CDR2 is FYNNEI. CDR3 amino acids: CASSEGRGITQYF. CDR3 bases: TGTGCCAGCAGTGAAGGGAGGGGTATCACGCAGTATTTT. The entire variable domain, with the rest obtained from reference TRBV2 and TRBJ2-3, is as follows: EPEVTQTPSHQVTQMGQEVILRCVPISNHLYFYWYRQILGQKVEFLVSFYNNEISEKSEIFDDQFSVERPDGSNFTLKIRSTKLEDSAMYFCASSEGRGITQYFGPGTRLTVL.